This T cell receptor beta chain was recovered during a study of T-cell reconstitution after alpha-beta-depleted transplantation in children. During its preparation, the TCRbeta library received unique molecular identifiers. In TCRdb, the PCR reads were re-called with MiXCR into one record per CDR3 protein. This sample has about 980,000 distinct CDR3 sequences, with about 30% found just once. V dropped 5 bases and J dropped 3 bases, with 15 bases sitting between them. In germline, CDR1 is SGHRS, CDR2 YFSETQ. CDR3 length: 14 residues. The starting material was PBMCs, mostly from graft donor cells, obtained 360 days after TCRalphabeta/CD19-depleted stem cell transplant. The V gene is TRBV5-1, the J gene TRBJ2-7; maybe TRBD1 (6 bases). This clonotype was obtained from a boy in the first two years of life who had a stem cell transplant for SCID, so the T cells may come from the graft donor. The CDR3 coding sequence is TGCGCCAGCAGACCTACAGGGACCCTCTACGAGCAGTACTTC. As protein: CASRPTGTLYEQYF.